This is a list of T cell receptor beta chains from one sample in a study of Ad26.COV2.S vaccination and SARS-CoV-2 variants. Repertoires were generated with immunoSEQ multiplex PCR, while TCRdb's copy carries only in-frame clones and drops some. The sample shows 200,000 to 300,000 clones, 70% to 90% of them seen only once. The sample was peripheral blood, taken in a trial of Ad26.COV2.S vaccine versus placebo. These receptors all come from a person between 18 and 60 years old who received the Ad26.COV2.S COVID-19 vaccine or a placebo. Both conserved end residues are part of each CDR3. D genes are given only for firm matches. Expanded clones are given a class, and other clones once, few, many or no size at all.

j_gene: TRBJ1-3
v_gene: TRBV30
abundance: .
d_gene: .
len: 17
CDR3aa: CAWRPLERDGPGNTIYF
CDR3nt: TGTGCCTGGAGGCCGCTGGAGAGGGATGGCCCTGGAAACACCATATATTTT

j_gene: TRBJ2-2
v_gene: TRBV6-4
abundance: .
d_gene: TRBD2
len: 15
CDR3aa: CASSDKASGSGELFF
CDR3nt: TGTGCCAGCAGTGACAAGGCTAGCGGTTCCGGGGAGCTGTTTTTT

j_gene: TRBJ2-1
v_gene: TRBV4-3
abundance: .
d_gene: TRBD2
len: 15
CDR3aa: CASSPTSGAYNEQFF
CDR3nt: TGCGCCAGCAGCCCGACTAGCGGGGCCTACAATGAGCAGTTCTTC

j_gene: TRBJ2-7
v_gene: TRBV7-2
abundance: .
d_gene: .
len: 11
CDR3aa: CASSLDYEQYF
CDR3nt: TGTGCCAGCAGCTTAGATTACGAGCAGTACTTC

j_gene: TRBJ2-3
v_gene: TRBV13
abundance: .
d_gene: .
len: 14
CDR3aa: CASSSYIAQDTQYF
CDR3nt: TGTGCCAGCAGCTCCTACATAGCGCAAGATACGCAGTATTTT

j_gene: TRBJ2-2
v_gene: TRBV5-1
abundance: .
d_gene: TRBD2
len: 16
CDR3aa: CASSFSGGTNTGELFF
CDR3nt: TGCGCCAGCAGCTTTAGCGGGGGGACGAACACCGGGGAGCTGTTTTTT

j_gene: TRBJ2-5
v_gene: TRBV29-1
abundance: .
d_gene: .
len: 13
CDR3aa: CSVGRGSRETQYF
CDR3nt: TGCAGCGTTGGACGCGGAAGTAGGGAGACCCAGTACTTC

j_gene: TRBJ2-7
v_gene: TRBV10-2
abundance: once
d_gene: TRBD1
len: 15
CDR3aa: CASRPGGVGSYEQYF
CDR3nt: TGCGCCAGCAGGCCAGGGGGCGTAGGGTCCTACGAGCAGTACTTC

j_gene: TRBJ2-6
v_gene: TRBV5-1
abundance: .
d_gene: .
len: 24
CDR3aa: CASSFALGPPRTEFLSSGANVLTF
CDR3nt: TGCGCCAGCAGCTTCGCTCTTGGCCCGCCCAGGACAGAGTTCCTATCCTCTGGGGCCAACGTCCTGACTTTC

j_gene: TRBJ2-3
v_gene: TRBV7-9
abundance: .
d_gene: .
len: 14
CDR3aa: CASSLIQLSDTQYF
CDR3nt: TGTGCCAGCAGCTTGATACAGTTGTCAGATACGCAGTATTTT

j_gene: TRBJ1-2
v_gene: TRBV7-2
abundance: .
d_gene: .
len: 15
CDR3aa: CASSPRAGENYGYTF
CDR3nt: TGTGCCAGCAGCCCTAGAGCAGGGGAAAACTATGGCTACACCTTC

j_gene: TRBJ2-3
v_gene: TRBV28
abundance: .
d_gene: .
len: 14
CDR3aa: CASSLGMDTDTQYF
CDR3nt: TGTGCCAGCAGCCTGGGGATGGACACAGATACGCAGTATTTT

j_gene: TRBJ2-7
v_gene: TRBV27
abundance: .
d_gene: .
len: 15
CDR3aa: CASSLRPGLSYEQYF
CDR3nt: TGTGCCAGCAGTTTGCGGCCAGGGCTATCCTACGAGCAGTACTTC

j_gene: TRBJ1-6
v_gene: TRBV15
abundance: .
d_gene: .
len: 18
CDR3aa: CATSIFSGTASYNSPLHF
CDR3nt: TGTGCCACCAGCATCTTTTCCGGGACCGCCTCCTATAATTCACCCCTCCACTTT

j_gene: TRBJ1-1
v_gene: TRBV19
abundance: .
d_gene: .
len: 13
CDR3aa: CASSRAGNTEAFF
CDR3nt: TGTGCCAGTAGTCGGGCCGGTAACACTGAAGCTTTCTTT

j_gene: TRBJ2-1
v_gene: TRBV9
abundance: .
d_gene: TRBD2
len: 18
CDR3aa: CASSVDGLAGGTYNEQFF
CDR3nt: TGTGCCAGCAGCGTAGATGGACTAGCGGGAGGGACCTACAATGAGCAGTTCTTC

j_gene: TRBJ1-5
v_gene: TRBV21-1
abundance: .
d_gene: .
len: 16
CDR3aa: CASSARQGKGNQPQHF
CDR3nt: TGTGCCAGCAGCGCACGACAGGGCAAGGGCAATCAGCCCCAGCATTTT

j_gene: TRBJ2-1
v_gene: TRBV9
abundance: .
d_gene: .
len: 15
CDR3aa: CASSVGTASYNEQFF
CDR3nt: TGTGCCAGCAGCGTAGGGACAGCCTCCTACAATGAGCAGTTCTTC

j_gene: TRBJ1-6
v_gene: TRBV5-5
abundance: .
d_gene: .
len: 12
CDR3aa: CASSLTNSPLHF
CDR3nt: TGTGCCAGCAGCTTGACTAATTCACCCCTCCACTTT

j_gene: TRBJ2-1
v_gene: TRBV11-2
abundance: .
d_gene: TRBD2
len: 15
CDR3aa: CASSPSGGVLNEQFF
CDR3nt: TGTGCCAGCAGCCCTAGCGGGGGGGTGTTAAATGAGCAGTTCTTC

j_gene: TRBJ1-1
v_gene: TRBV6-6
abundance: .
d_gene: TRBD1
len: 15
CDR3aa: CASSRDRDIGTEAFF
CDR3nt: TGTGCCAGCAGCCGGGACAGGGATATAGGCACTGAAGCTTTCTTT

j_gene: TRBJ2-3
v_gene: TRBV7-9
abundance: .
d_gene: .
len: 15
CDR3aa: CASSLGREGRDTQYF
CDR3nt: TGTGCCAGCAGCTTAGGTCGCGAGGGGAGGGATACGCAGTATTTT

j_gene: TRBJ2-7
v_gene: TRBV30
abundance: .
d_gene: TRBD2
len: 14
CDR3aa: CAWNLAGPTYEQYF
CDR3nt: TGTGCCTGGAACTTAGCGGGGCCCACCTACGAGCAGTACTTC

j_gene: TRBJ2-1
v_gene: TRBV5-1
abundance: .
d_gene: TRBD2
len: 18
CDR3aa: CASSLGSSGISSYNEQFF
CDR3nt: TGCGCCAGCAGCTTGGGGAGTAGCGGGATTAGCTCCTACAATGAGCAGTTCTTC

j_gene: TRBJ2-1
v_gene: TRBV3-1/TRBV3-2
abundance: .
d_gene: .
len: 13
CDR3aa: CASSQKGGHEQFF
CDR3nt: TGTGCCAGCAGCCAAAAAGGGGGACATGAGCAGTTCTTC

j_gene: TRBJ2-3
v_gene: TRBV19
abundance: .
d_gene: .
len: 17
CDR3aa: CASSTKFRAGSTDTQYF
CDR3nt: TGTGCCAGTAGTACAAAATTCAGGGCGGGAAGCACAGATACGCAGTATTTT

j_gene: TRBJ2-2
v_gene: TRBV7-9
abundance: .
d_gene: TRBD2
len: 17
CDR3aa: CASSFYGGSKNTGELFF
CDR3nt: TGTGCCAGCAGCTTTTATGGCGGGAGCAAGAACACCGGGGAGCTGTTTTTT

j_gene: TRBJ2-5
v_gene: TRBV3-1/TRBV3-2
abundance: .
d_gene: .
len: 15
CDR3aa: CASSPLGSGLETQYF
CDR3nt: TGTGCCAGCAGCCCCTTGGGTAGCGGTCTAGAGACCCAGTACTTC

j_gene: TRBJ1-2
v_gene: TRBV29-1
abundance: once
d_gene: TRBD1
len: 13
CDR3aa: CSVAGTGHYGYTF
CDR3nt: TGCAGCGTGGCCGGGACAGGGCACTATGGCTACACCTTC

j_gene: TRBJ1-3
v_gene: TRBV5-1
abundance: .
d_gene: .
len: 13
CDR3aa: CASSLQQGNTIYF
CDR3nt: TGCGCCAGCAGCTTGCAACAGGGAAACACCATATATTTT

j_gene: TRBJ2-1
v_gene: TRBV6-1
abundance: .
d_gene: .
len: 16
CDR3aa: CASSARPRGLHNEQFF
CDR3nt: TGTGCCAGCAGTGCTCGACCCCGGGGGCTCCACAATGAGCAGTTCTTC

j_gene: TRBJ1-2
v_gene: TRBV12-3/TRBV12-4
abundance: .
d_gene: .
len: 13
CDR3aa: CASSPTRGPLDTF
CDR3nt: TGTGCCAGCAGTCCCACCCGGGGACCGCTCGACACCTTC

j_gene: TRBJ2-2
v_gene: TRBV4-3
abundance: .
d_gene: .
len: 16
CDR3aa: CASSLSPSIGTGELFF
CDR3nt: TGCGCCAGCAGCCTGAGTCCTAGTATAGGCACCGGGGAGCTGTTTTTT

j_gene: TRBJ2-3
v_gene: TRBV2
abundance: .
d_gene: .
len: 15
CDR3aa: CASGSEGASTDTQYF
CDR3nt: TGTGCCAGCGGGTCAGAAGGGGCTAGCACAGATACGCAGTATTTT

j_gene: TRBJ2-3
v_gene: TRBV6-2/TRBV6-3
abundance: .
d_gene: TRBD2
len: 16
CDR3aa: CASSSWSGRATDTQYF
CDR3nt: TGTGCCAGCAGTTCCTGGAGCGGGAGGGCCACAGATACGCAGTATTTT

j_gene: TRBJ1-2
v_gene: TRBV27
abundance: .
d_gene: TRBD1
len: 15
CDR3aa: CASSLSGTGGRGYTF
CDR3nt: TGTGCCAGCAGCCTGTCTGGGACAGGGGGCCGAGGCTACACCTTC

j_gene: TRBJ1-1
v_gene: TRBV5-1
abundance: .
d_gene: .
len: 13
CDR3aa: CASKRATNTEAFF
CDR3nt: TGCGCCAGCAAGAGGGCAACGAACACTGAAGCTTTCTTT

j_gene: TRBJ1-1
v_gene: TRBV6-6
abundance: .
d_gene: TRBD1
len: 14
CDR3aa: CASSDRGANTEAFF
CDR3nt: TGTGCCAGCAGTGACAGGGGGGCAAACACTGAAGCTTTCTTT

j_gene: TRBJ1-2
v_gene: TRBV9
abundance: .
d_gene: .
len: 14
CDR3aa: CASSVATGNYGYTF
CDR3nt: TGTGCCAGCAGCGTAGCTACGGGTAACTATGGCTACACCTTC

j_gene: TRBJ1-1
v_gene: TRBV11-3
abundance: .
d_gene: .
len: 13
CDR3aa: CASSGPGNTEAFF
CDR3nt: TGTGCCAGCTCCGGGCCAGGGAACACTGAAGCTTTCTTT

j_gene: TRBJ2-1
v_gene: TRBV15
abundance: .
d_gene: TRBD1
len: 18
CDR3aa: CATSRDRLAGGAGNEQFF
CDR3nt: TGTGCCACCAGCAGAGATAGATTAGCAGGGGGCGCTGGCAATGAGCAGTTCTTC

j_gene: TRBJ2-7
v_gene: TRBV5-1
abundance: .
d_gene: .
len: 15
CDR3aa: CASSYGRGGPYEQYF
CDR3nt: TGCGCCAGCAGCTACGGAAGGGGGGGCCCCTACGAGCAGTACTTC

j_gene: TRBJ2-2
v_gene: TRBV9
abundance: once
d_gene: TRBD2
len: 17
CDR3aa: CASSVTGTSGSTGELFF
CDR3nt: TGTGCCAGCAGCGTCACCGGGACTAGCGGATCCACCGGGGAGCTGTTTTTT

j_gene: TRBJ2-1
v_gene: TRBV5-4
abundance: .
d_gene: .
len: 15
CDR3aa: CASSLGLDLHNEQFF
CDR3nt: TGTGCCAGCAGCTTGGGACTAGATCTTCACAATGAGCAGTTCTTC

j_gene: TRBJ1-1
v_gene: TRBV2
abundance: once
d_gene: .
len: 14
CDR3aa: CASMGSQGSTEAFF
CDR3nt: TGTGCCAGCATGGGTTCCCAGGGAAGTACTGAAGCTTTCTTT

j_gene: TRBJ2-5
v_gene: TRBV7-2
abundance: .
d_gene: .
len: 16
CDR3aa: CASSLGLNTYQETQYF
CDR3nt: TGTGCCAGCAGCTTAGGGTTGAATACTTACCAAGAGACCCAGTACTTC